This TCR beta chain comes out of a study of T cell responses to AZD1222 COVID-19 vaccine. Across the whole study: Pooled in the analysis were second doses at about 4 or about 12 weeks. General study results and limits: Along spike, vaccine-associated CD4 TCRs were found throughout, with dominance at 160-218 and 743-854. Compared with day 0, the breadth and depth of the Spike-specific TCR repertoire rose significantly after two doses of AZD1222. Among those given AZD1222, only five or six were seropositive at baseline.

Turning to this clone: What it binds is not known.

Using immunoSEQ multiplex PCR, the repertoire was profiled, and TCRdb retains in-frame clones only, with some absent. The data contain 93,000 or so clones, 80% to 95% of them singletons. The CDR3 has 14 amino acids. V lost 5 bases and J lost 2; bases outside the gene matches: 5. Germline CDR1 reads MDHEN; CDR2 reads SYDVKM. The TCR originated in an adult in good health. The chain links TRBV28 to TRBJ2-7; 8 bases fit TRBD1. The sample in question was peripheral blood, obtained on day 0 of AZD1222 vaccination. This CDR3 is CASSPGTGTYEQYF. CDR3 in DNA: TGTGCCAGCAGTCCTGGGACAGGAACCTACGAGCAGTACTTC. The complete variable domain, with remaining parts taken from reference TRBV28 and TRBJ2-7, reads DVKVTQSSRYLVKRTGEKVFLECVQDMDHENMFWYRQDPGLGLRLIYFSYDVKMKEKGDIPEGYSVSREKKERFSLILESASTNQTSMYLCASSPGTGTYEQYFGPGTRLTVT.